This record covers a single T cell receptor beta chain. Its cognate antigen is unknown. Unmatched junction bases numbered 9, after V lost 6 bases and J lost 5 bases. The germline CDR1 and CDR2 sequences are SGHNT and YENEEA. The CDR3 consists of 15 residues. The data stem from a study of somatic mutations in cytotoxic T cells in rheumatoid arthritis. For the study at large: Patient blood was drawn as 30 ml EDTA; the draw came right after diagnosis and before any treatment.

Regarding the study as a whole: Significant differences in CD8+ T-cell clonality were not found between rheumatoid arthritis patients and healthy controls (age-matched). There were 8 of 65 patients in whom the largest CD8+ clone exceeded 20% of CD8+ cells.

Clones were read by immunoSEQ multiplex PCR, and TCRdb kept only the in-frame ones, dropping some. The data show about 20,000 clones, about 80% seen once. By positive magnetic bead selection, CD4+ and CD8+ cells were isolated, and their purity was checked by flow cytometry. Material: CD8+ T cells sorted from blood. The TCR originated in an adult with rheumatoid arthritis. The chain uses TRBV11-3 and TRBJ2-1; 8 bases align to TRBD2. The CDR3 here is CASRSGSLANNEQFF. DNA of the CDR3: TGTGCCAGCAGAAGCGGGAGTTTGGCCAACAATGAGCAGTTCTTC.